A selection of T cell receptor beta chains follows, all from one sample in a study of T cell changes during pregnancy in multiple sclerosis. The assay was immunoSEQ multiplex PCR, and TCRdb's table has in-frame clones only and misses some. The table has about 47,000 clones, 85% to 90% seen once; the top ten hold approximately 8%. The source material was CD8+ T cells from peripheral blood mononuclear cells, sampled in the second trimester of pregnancy. Every receptor here comes from a female donor with multiple sclerosis, enrolled in a pregnancy study. CDR3s include the opening cysteine and the closing phenylalanine or tryptophan. Fields, in order: clone size, V gene, D gene, J gene, CDR3 DNA, CDR3 protein. The D gene is left open where the match is weak. Size values are once, few and many counts, or a class for expanded clones, and some rows have none.

abundance: .; v_gene: TRBV27; d_gene: TRBD2; j_gene: TRBJ2-1; CDR3nt: TGTGCCGCCGGACTAGCGGGATACAATGAGCAGTTCTTC; CDR3aa: CAAGLAGYNEQFF
abundance: .; v_gene: TRBV7-6; d_gene: .; j_gene: TRBJ2-1; CDR3nt: TGTGCCAGCAGCTTAGCGGGGGGGCCTGTCTATGAGCAGTTCTTC; CDR3aa: CASSLAGGPVYEQFF
abundance: .; v_gene: TRBV6-6; d_gene: .; j_gene: TRBJ2-7; CDR3nt: TGTGCCAGCAGTTACCCCCATTCCGACAGCTCCTACGAGCAGTACTTC; CDR3aa: CASSYPHSDSSYEQYF
abundance: .; v_gene: TRBV6-5; d_gene: .; j_gene: TRBJ1-1; CDR3nt: TGTGCCAGCAGTTACTCAGGGGTCAACACTGAAGCTTTCTTT; CDR3aa: CASSYSGVNTEAFF
abundance: .; v_gene: TRBV15; d_gene: .; j_gene: TRBJ1-4; CDR3nt: TGTGCCACCAGCAGAGCTTGGCAGGGTTATGAAAAACTGTTTTTT; CDR3aa: CATSRAWQGYEKLFF
abundance: .; v_gene: TRBV7-9; d_gene: .; j_gene: TRBJ1-1; CDR3nt: TGTGCCAGCCTTAGTAACACTGAAGCTTTCTTT; CDR3aa: CASLSNTEAFF
abundance: .; v_gene: TRBV11-2; d_gene: .; j_gene: TRBJ1-5; CDR3nt: TGTGCCAGCAGCTCAGAGGACATCAATCAGCCCCAGCATTTT; CDR3aa: CASSSEDINQPQHF
abundance: few; v_gene: TRBV6-4; d_gene: .; j_gene: TRBJ1-2; CDR3nt: TGTGCCAGCAGTGACAGGGCAGGGACTGGCCCTGGTGGCTACACCTTC; CDR3aa: CASSDRAGTGPGGYTF
abundance: .; v_gene: TRBV11-2; d_gene: .; j_gene: TRBJ2-1; CDR3nt: TGTGCCAGCAGAGGGGCGGGGAGCTACAATGAGCAGTTCTTC; CDR3aa: CASRGAGSYNEQFF
abundance: .; v_gene: TRBV6-5; d_gene: .; j_gene: TRBJ1-2; CDR3nt: TGTGCCAGCAGTGAACCGACAGCCCCCTATGGCTACACCTTC; CDR3aa: CASSEPTAPYGYTF
abundance: .; v_gene: TRBV2; d_gene: .; j_gene: TRBJ1-5; CDR3nt: TGTGCCAGCAGTGACGGGTATGGTCAGCCCCAGCATTTT; CDR3aa: CASSDGYGQPQHF
abundance: .; v_gene: TRBV9; d_gene: .; j_gene: TRBJ1-3; CDR3nt: TGTGCCAGCAGCGTAAGCGGAGGCAGCTCTGGAAACACCATATATTTT; CDR3aa: CASSVSGGSSGNTIYF
abundance: .; v_gene: TRBV6-1; d_gene: TRBD2; j_gene: TRBJ2-1; CDR3nt: TGTGCCAGCAGTGGAGGAAGTTTTGCCCCGGGACTAGGGTCCAATCAGCAGTTCTTC; CDR3aa: CASSGGSFAPGLGSNQQFF
abundance: .; v_gene: TRBV11-2; d_gene: .; j_gene: TRBJ2-2; CDR3nt: TGTGCCAGCAGCCAGGGGACCGGGGAGCTGTTTTTT; CDR3aa: CASSQGTGELFF
abundance: .; v_gene: TRBV7-9; d_gene: .; j_gene: TRBJ1-2; CDR3nt: TGTGCCAGCAGTTCGGGGGGTTTAGGCTATGGCTACACCTTC; CDR3aa: CASSSGGLGYGYTF
abundance: .; v_gene: TRBV27; d_gene: .; j_gene: TRBJ1-1; CDR3nt: TGTGCCAGCAGTTCCTCACCCTCAGACAGGAGAACTGAAGCTTTCTTT; CDR3aa: CASSSSPSDRRTEAFF
abundance: .; v_gene: TRBV4-2; d_gene: TRBD2; j_gene: TRBJ2-1; CDR3nt: TGTGCCAGCAGCCAAGATTTACTAGCGGGGGCCTCACACTCCTACAATGAGCAGTTCTTC; CDR3aa: CASSQDLLAGASHSYNEQFF
abundance: .; v_gene: TRBV2; d_gene: .; j_gene: TRBJ1-2; CDR3nt: TGTGCCAGCAGTGAGGGCGGGACTGTTCGCTATGGCTACACCTTC; CDR3aa: CASSEGGTVRYGYTF
abundance: .; v_gene: TRBV5-4; d_gene: TRBD1; j_gene: TRBJ1-2; CDR3nt: TGTGCCACAGGGGGGCAATATGGCTACACCTTC; CDR3aa: CATGGQYGYTF
abundance: .; v_gene: TRBV4-1; d_gene: TRBD2; j_gene: TRBJ2-5; CDR3nt: TGCGCCAGCAGCCAAGAACTCGGGCCTAGCGGTAACCAAGAGACCCAGTACTTC; CDR3aa: CASSQELGPSGNQETQYF
abundance: .; v_gene: TRBV13; d_gene: .; j_gene: TRBJ2-7; CDR3nt: TGTGCCAGCAGCTTACTGGAGGGGGAGCAGTACTTC; CDR3aa: CASSLLEGEQYF
abundance: .; v_gene: TRBV4-1; d_gene: TRBD1; j_gene: TRBJ2-7; CDR3nt: TGCGCCAGCAGCCAAACCGGGACAGGGATCGACGAGCAGTACTTC; CDR3aa: CASSQTGTGIDEQYF
abundance: .; v_gene: TRBV7-9; d_gene: TRBD1; j_gene: TRBJ2-7; CDR3nt: TGTGCCAGCAGCCCGGGACAGGCGACCTACGAGCAGTACTTC; CDR3aa: CASSPGQATYEQYF
abundance: .; v_gene: TRBV28; d_gene: TRBD2; j_gene: TRBJ2-1; CDR3nt: TGTGCCAGCGAAGGACTAGCGGGGGACCGTGAGCAGTTCTTC; CDR3aa: CASEGLAGDREQFF
abundance: .; v_gene: TRBV2; d_gene: .; j_gene: TRBJ1-4; CDR3nt: TGTGCCAGCAGTGACGGGACAGAAAAACTGTTTTTT; CDR3aa: CASSDGTEKLFF
abundance: once; v_gene: TRBV10-2; d_gene: TRBD1; j_gene: TRBJ1-1; CDR3nt: TGCGCCAGCAGTCGATCCGGGACAGGAGTGATGAACACTGAAGCTTTCTTT; CDR3aa: CASSRSGTGVMNTEAFF
abundance: .; v_gene: TRBV5-6; d_gene: TRBD2; j_gene: TRBJ2-3; CDR3nt: TGTGCCAGCAGCACGACTAGCGGGGGGGCGGATACGCAGTATTTT; CDR3aa: CASSTTSGGADTQYF
abundance: .; v_gene: TRBV9; d_gene: .; j_gene: TRBJ2-2; CDR3nt: TGTGCCAGCAGCGGACCCCGGGCAGGGGATACCGGGGAGCTGTTTTTT; CDR3aa: CASSGPRAGDTGELFF
abundance: .; v_gene: TRBV27; d_gene: .; j_gene: TRBJ2-1; CDR3nt: TGTGCCAGCAAATCCCAACAGGGTCGTGAGCAGTTCTTC; CDR3aa: CASKSQQGREQFF
abundance: once; v_gene: TRBV9; d_gene: .; j_gene: TRBJ1-4; CDR3nt: TGTGCCAGCAGCGGGGGGGGTAATGAAAAACTGTTTTTT; CDR3aa: CASSGGGNEKLFF
abundance: .; v_gene: TRBV7-9; d_gene: TRBD2; j_gene: TRBJ2-1; CDR3nt: TGTGCCAGCAGCTTTAGCGGGGAGGTCGATGAGCAGTTCTTC; CDR3aa: CASSFSGEVDEQFF
abundance: .; v_gene: TRBV5-4; d_gene: .; j_gene: TRBJ1-1; CDR3nt: TGTGCCAGCAGCCCCACAGGTGGTCAGGCGTCGAACACTGAAGCTTTCTTT; CDR3aa: CASSPTGGQASNTEAFF
abundance: .; v_gene: TRBV6-1; d_gene: TRBD2; j_gene: TRBJ2-7; CDR3nt: TGTGCCAGCAGGGTACTAGCGGGGGGGCCTGACGAGCAGTACTTC; CDR3aa: CASRVLAGGPDEQYF
abundance: .; v_gene: TRBV5-5; d_gene: .; j_gene: TRBJ2-7; CDR3nt: TGTGCCAGCAGCAAGCGTGACTCCTACGAGCAGTACTTC; CDR3aa: CASSKRDSYEQYF
abundance: .; v_gene: TRBV6-1; d_gene: .; j_gene: TRBJ2-2; CDR3nt: TGTGCCAGCAGTGAATGGTTCCCGGGGGCGAACACCGGGGAGCTGTTTTTT; CDR3aa: CASSEWFPGANTGELFF